This TCR beta chain was sequenced during a study of T cells in localized non-small cell lung cancer. The authors took atypia-free adjacent lung at least 2 cm from the tumor margin. The study, taken as a whole, reports: Uninvolved adjacent lung had higher T cell clonality than tumor and all other tissues. Blood T cell density predicted longer survival; adjacent-lung clonality, shorter.

Libraries were prepared by immunoSEQ multiplex PCR; TCRdb keeps only in-frame clonotypes and omits some of them. The data show approximately 2,800 clones, roughly a quarter seen once. This clone was seen a few times. Its antigen is unidentified. In germline, CDR1 is MNHGY, CDR2 SAAAGT. This CDR3 has 15 residues. V gave up 2 bases and J gave up 5 bases; unmatched junction bases: 5. The TCR sequence derives from a male donor aged 60 or over with stage II lung adenocarcinoma. The source material was normal lung tissue next to the tumor, sampled before any cancer treatment. The rearrangement links TRBV6-8 to TRBJ2-3, with 9 bases fitting TRBD2. CDR3 residues: CASSYSSGRIDTQYF. DNA for the CDR3: TGTGCCAGCAGTTACAGCAGCGGGAGGATAGATACGCAGTATTTT.